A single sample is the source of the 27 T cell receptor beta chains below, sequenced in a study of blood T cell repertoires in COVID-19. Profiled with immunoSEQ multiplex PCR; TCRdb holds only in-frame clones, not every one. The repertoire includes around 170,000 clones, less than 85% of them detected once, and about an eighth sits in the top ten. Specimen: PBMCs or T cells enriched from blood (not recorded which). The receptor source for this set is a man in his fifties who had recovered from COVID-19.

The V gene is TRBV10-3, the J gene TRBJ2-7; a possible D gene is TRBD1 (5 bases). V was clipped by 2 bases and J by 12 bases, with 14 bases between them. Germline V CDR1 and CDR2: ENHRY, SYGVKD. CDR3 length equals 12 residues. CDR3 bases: TGTGCCATCAGTGAGGCTAGGGGCCGACGGTACTTC. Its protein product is CAISEARGRRYF.

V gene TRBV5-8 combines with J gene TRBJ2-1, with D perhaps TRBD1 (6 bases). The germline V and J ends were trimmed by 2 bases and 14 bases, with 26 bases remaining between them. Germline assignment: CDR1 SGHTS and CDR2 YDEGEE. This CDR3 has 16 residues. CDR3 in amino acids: CASSFGERIRLAGEFF. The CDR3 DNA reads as TGTGCCAGCAGCTTTGGGGAGCGCATCCGGCTAGCAGGGGAGTTCTTC.

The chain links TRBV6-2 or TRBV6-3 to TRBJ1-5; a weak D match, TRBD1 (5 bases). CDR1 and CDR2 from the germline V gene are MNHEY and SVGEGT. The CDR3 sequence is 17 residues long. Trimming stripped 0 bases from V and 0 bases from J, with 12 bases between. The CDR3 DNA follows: TGTGCCAGCAGTTACTCGACAGCCTTTTATAGCAATCAGCCCCAGCATTTT. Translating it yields CASSYSTAFYSNQPQHF.

This CDR3 is CASSQVSGGPSGNTIYF. The CDR3 bases are TGCGCCAGCAGCCAAGTATCGGGGGGCCCGTCTGGAAACACCATATATTTT. The chain couples TRBV4-3 to TRBJ1-3; tentative D call: TRBD1 (6 bases). This CDR3 has 17 amino acids. The germline V gene has CDR1 LGHNA and CDR2 YSLEER. V lost 1 base and J 1 base, leaving 14 bases between the germline ends.

CDR3: CASSLGVGFGSPLHF. CDR3 in DNA: TGCGCCAGCAGCTTGGGAGTCGGGTTCGGTTCACCCCTCCACTTT. This chain joins TRBV5-1 and TRBJ1-6; D remains ambiguous. Germline CDR1 and CDR2: SGHRS and YFSETQ. The CDR3 runs 15 residues. Trimming pared 0 bases from V and 9 bases from J, leaving 13 bases between.

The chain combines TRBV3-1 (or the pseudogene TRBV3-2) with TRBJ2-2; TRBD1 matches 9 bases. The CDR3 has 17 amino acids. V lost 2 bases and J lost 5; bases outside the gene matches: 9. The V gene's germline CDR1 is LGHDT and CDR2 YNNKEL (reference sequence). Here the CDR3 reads CASSQRAGTGWTGELFF. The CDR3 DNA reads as TGTGCCAGCAGCCAAAGGGCGGGGACAGGGTGGACCGGGGAGCTGTTTTTT.

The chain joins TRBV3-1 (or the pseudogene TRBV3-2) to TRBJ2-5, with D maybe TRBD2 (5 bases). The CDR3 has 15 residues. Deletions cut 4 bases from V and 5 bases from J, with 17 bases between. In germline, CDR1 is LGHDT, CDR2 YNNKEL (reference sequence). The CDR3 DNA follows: TGTGCCAGCAGCCTCCGGACCGACTACTGGGAGACCCAGTACTTC. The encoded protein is CASSLRTDYWETQYF.

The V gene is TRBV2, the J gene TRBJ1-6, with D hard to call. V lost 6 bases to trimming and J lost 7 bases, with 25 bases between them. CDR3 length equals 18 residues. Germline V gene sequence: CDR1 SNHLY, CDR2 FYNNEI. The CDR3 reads CASRNTVLWARRNSPLHF. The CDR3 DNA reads TGTGCCAGCAGGAATACGGTGCTGTGGGCCAGGCGAAATTCACCCCTCCACTTT.

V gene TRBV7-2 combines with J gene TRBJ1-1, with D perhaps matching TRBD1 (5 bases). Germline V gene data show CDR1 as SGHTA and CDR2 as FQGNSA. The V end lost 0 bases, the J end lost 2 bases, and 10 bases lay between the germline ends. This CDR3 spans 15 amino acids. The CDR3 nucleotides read TGTGCCAGCAGCTTAGCGGGGGGTTATAACACTGAAGCTTTCTTT. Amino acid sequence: CASSLAGGYNTEAFF.

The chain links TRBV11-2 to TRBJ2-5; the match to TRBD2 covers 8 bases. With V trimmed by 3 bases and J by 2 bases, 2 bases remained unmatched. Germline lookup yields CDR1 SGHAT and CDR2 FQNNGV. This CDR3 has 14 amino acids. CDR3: CASSFSSGQETQYF. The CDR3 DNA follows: TGTGCCAGCAGCTTCTCTAGCGGGCAAGAGACCCAGTACTTC.

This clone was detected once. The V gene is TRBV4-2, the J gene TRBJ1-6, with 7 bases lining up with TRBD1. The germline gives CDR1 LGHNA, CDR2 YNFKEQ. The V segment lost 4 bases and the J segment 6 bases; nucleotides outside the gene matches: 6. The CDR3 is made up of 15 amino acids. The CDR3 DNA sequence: TGTGCCAGCAGCCCGACAGGGTGGGTTAATTCACCCCTCCACTTT. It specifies CASSPTGWVNSPLHF.

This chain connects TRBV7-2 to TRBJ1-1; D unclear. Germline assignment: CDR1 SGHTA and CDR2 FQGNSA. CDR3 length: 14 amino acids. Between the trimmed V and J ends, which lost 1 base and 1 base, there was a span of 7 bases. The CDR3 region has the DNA TGTGCCAGCAGCTTAGTTATGAGGAACACTGAAGCTTTCTTT. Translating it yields CASSLVMRNTEAFF. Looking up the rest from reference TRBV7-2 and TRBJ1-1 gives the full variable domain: GAGVSQSPSNKVTEKGKDVELRCDPISGHTALYWYRQSLGQGLEFLIYFQGNSAPDKSGLPSDRFSAERTGGSVSTLTIQRTQQEDSAVYLCASSLVMRNTEAFFGQGTRLTVV.

The chain's CDR3 is CSVGRDRAITEAFF. The CDR3, as DNA: TGCAGCGTAGGGAGGGACAGGGCAATAACTGAAGCTTTCTTT. V and J are TRBV29-1 and TRBJ1-1, with 9 bases aligning to TRBD1. CDR1 SQVTM and CDR2 ANQGSEA come from the germline V gene. The CDR3 totals 14 residues. With 6 bases clipped from V and 5 bases from J, the junction kept 10 bases outside the gene matches.

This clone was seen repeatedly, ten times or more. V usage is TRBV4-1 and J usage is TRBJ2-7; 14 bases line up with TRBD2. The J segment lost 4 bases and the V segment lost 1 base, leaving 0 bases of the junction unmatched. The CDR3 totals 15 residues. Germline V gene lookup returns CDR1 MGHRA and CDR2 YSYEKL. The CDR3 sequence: CASSQGTSGRYEQYF. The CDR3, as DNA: TGCGCCAGCAGCCAAGGGACTAGCGGGAGGTACGAGCAGTACTTC.

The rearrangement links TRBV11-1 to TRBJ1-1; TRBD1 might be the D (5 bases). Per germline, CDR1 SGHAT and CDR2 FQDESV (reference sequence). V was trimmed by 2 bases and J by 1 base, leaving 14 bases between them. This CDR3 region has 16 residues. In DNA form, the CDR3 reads TGTGCCAGCAGCTTACTCTCCGGGCAGGGGAACACTGAAGCTTTCTTT. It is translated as CASSLLSGQGNTEAFF.

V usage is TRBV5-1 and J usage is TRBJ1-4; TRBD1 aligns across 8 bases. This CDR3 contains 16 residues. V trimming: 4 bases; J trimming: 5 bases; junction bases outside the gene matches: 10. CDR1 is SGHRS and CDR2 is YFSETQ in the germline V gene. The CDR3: CASSPDQGALNEKLFF. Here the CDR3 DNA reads TGCGCCAGCAGCCCCGATCAGGGGGCGCTAAATGAAAAACTGTTTTTT.

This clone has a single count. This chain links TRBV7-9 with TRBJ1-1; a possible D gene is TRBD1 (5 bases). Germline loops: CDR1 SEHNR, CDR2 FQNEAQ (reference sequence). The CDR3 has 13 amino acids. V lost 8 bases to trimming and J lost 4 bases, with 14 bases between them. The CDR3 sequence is CASWARASTEAFF. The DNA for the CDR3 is TGTGCCAGCTGGGCCAGGGCGAGCACTGAAGCTTTCTTT.

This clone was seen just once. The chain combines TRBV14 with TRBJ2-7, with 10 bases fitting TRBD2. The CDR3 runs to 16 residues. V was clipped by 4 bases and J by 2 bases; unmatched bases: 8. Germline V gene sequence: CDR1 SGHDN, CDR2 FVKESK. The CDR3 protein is CASSPPGTSAPYEQYF. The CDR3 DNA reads TGTGCCAGCAGCCCCCCCGGGACTAGCGCACCCTACGAGCAGTACTTC.

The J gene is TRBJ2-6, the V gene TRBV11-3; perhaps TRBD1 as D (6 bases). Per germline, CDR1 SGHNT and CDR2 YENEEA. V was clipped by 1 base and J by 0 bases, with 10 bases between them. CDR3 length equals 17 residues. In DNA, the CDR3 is TGTGCCAGCAGCTTAGGGCCACAGGGCTCTGGGGCCAACGTCCTGACTTTC. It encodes CASSLGPQGSGANVLTF.

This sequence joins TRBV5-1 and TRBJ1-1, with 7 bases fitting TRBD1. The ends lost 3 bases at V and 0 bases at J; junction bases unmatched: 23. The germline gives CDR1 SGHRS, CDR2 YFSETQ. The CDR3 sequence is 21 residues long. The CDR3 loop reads CASSSRTGGVGGKGVNTEAFF. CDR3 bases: TGCGCCAGCAGCTCCCGGACAGGAGGAGTGGGGGGAAAGGGGGTGAACACTGAAGCTTTCTTT. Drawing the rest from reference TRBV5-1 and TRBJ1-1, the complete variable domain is KAGVTQTPRYLIKTRGQQVTLSCSPISGHRSVSWYQQTPGQGLQFLFEYFSETQRNKGNFPGRFSGRQFSNSRSEMNVSTLELGDSALYLCASSSRTGGVGGKGVNTEAFFGQGTRLTVV.

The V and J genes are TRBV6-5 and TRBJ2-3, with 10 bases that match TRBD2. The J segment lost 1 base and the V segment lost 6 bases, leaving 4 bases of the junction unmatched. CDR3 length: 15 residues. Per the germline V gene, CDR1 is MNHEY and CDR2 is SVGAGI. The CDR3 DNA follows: TGTGCCAGCAGATATACTAGCGGGGGCACAGATACGCAGTATTTT. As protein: CASRYTSGGTDTQYF.

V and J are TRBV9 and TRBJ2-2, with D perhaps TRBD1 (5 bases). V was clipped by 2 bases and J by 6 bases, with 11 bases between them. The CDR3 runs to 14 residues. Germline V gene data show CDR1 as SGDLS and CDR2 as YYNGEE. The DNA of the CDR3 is TGTGCCAGCAGCGTGGCGACAGCAGCCGGGGAGCTGTTTTTT. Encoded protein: CASSVATAAGELFF.

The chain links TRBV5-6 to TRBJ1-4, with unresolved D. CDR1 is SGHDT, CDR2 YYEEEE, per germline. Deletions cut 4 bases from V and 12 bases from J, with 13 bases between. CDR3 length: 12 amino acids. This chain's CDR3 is CASSTGVRELFF. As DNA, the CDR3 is TGTGCCAGCAGCACTGGGGTGAGGGAACTGTTTTTT.

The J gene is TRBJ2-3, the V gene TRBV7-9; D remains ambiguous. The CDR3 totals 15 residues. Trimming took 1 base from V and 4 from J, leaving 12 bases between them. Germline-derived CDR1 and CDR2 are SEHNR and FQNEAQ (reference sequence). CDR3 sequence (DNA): TGTGCCAGCAGCTTAGGAGTTACCTCATCAGATACGCAGTATTTT. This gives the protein CASSLGVTSSDTQYF.

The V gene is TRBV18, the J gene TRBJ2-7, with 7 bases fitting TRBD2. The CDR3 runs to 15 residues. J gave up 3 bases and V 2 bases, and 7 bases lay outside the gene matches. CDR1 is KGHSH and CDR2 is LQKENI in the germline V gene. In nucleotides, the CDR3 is TGTGCCAGCTCACCAACGGGGGAGGGCTACTACGAGCAGTACTTC. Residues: CASSPTGEGYYEQYF.

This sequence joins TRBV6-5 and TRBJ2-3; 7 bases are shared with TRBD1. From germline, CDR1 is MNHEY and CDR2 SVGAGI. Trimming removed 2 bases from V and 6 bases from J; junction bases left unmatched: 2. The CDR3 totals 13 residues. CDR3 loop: CASSYRGLDTQYF. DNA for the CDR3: TGTGCCAGCAGTTACAGGGGGCTCGATACGCAGTATTTT.

DNA of the CDR3: TGTGCCAGCAGCCAAGTCCCGGACACCGGGGAGCTGTTTTTT. Its translation is CASSQVPDTGELFF. The V gene is TRBV3-1 (or the pseudogene TRBV3-2), the J gene TRBJ2-2; D call uncertain. V was cut by 1 base and J by 3 bases, with 6 bases left in between. Germline lookup yields CDR1 LGHDT and CDR2 YNNKEL (reference sequence). The CDR3 covers 14 residues.